This passage covers 5 T cell receptor beta chains from one sample sequenced in a study of neurological immune-mediated disorders. Each CDR3 protein is one row after TCRdb ran MiXCR on the 5' RACE reads. This table holds about 58,000 distinct CDR3 sequences, 3% to 4% found once. Sequenced material: PBMCs. The origin of the receptors is a woman aged 60-70 years with multiple sclerosis.

This clonotype was counted many times. This chain connects TRBV20-1 to TRBJ1-5; TRBD1 is a possible D gene (5 bases). This CDR3 has 12 residues. Trimming removed 6 bases from V and 1 base from J, with 7 bases in between. CDR1 is DFQATT, CDR2 SNEGSKA, per germline (reference sequence). The CDR3 loop reads CSARDSNQPQHF. The DNA for the CDR3 is TGCAGTGCAAGGGACAGCAATCAGCCCCAGCATTTT.

This clonotype showed up many times. The chain recombines TRBV4-1 with TRBJ1-5; the D is unclear. Germline V gene sequence: CDR1 MGHRA, CDR2 YSYEKL. V was clipped by 3 bases and J by 1 base, with 13 bases between them. The CDR3 totals 16 residues. CDR3 sequence reads: CASSHGPFSSNQPQHF. The CDR3 DNA reads as TGCGCCAGCAGCCACGGGCCCTTTTCAAGCAATCAGCCCCAGCATTTT.

This clonotype came up many times. The rearrangement uses TRBV5-1 and TRBJ2-3; 8 bases map to TRBD2. The CDR3 runs 15 residues. The germline V gene encodes CDR1 SGHRS and CDR2 YFSETQ. The ends lost 4 bases at V and 0 bases at J; junction bases unmatched: 4. CDR3 in amino acids: CASSNPSGSTDTQYF. The CDR3 nucleotides read TGCGCCAGCAGCAACCCTAGCGGGAGCACAGATACGCAGTATTTT. The variable domain in full, with the rest retrieved from reference TRBV5-1 and TRBJ2-3, is KAGVTQTPRYLIKTRGQQVTLSCSPISGHRSVSWYQQTPGQGLQFLFEYFSETQRNKGNFPGRFSGRQFSNSRSEMNVSTLELGDSALYLCASSNPSGSTDTQYFGPGTRLTVL.

At least ten counts were recorded for this clonotype. DNA of the CDR3: TGCGCCAGCAGCTTGGGATCCTCCCAGCCCCAGCATTTT. Translating gives CASSLGSSQPQHF. V is TRBV5-1 and J is TRBJ1-5, with no clear D. Germline V CDR1 and CDR2: SGHRS, YFSETQ. The CDR3 loop spans 13 amino acids. The V end lost 0 bases, the J end lost 7 bases, and 8 bases lay between the germline ends.

This clonotype came up many times. This sequence joins TRBV29-1 and TRBJ2-7, with TRBD2 identical over 8 bases. With V trimmed by 4 bases and J by 3 bases, 11 bases remained unmatched. Germline V gene data show CDR1 as SQVTM and CDR2 as ANQGSEA. The CDR3 is made up of 15 amino acids. This CDR3 is CSVVGSGAQIYEQYF. The DNA for the CDR3 is TGCAGCGTTGTGGGTAGCGGGGCGCAAATCTACGAGCAGTACTTC.